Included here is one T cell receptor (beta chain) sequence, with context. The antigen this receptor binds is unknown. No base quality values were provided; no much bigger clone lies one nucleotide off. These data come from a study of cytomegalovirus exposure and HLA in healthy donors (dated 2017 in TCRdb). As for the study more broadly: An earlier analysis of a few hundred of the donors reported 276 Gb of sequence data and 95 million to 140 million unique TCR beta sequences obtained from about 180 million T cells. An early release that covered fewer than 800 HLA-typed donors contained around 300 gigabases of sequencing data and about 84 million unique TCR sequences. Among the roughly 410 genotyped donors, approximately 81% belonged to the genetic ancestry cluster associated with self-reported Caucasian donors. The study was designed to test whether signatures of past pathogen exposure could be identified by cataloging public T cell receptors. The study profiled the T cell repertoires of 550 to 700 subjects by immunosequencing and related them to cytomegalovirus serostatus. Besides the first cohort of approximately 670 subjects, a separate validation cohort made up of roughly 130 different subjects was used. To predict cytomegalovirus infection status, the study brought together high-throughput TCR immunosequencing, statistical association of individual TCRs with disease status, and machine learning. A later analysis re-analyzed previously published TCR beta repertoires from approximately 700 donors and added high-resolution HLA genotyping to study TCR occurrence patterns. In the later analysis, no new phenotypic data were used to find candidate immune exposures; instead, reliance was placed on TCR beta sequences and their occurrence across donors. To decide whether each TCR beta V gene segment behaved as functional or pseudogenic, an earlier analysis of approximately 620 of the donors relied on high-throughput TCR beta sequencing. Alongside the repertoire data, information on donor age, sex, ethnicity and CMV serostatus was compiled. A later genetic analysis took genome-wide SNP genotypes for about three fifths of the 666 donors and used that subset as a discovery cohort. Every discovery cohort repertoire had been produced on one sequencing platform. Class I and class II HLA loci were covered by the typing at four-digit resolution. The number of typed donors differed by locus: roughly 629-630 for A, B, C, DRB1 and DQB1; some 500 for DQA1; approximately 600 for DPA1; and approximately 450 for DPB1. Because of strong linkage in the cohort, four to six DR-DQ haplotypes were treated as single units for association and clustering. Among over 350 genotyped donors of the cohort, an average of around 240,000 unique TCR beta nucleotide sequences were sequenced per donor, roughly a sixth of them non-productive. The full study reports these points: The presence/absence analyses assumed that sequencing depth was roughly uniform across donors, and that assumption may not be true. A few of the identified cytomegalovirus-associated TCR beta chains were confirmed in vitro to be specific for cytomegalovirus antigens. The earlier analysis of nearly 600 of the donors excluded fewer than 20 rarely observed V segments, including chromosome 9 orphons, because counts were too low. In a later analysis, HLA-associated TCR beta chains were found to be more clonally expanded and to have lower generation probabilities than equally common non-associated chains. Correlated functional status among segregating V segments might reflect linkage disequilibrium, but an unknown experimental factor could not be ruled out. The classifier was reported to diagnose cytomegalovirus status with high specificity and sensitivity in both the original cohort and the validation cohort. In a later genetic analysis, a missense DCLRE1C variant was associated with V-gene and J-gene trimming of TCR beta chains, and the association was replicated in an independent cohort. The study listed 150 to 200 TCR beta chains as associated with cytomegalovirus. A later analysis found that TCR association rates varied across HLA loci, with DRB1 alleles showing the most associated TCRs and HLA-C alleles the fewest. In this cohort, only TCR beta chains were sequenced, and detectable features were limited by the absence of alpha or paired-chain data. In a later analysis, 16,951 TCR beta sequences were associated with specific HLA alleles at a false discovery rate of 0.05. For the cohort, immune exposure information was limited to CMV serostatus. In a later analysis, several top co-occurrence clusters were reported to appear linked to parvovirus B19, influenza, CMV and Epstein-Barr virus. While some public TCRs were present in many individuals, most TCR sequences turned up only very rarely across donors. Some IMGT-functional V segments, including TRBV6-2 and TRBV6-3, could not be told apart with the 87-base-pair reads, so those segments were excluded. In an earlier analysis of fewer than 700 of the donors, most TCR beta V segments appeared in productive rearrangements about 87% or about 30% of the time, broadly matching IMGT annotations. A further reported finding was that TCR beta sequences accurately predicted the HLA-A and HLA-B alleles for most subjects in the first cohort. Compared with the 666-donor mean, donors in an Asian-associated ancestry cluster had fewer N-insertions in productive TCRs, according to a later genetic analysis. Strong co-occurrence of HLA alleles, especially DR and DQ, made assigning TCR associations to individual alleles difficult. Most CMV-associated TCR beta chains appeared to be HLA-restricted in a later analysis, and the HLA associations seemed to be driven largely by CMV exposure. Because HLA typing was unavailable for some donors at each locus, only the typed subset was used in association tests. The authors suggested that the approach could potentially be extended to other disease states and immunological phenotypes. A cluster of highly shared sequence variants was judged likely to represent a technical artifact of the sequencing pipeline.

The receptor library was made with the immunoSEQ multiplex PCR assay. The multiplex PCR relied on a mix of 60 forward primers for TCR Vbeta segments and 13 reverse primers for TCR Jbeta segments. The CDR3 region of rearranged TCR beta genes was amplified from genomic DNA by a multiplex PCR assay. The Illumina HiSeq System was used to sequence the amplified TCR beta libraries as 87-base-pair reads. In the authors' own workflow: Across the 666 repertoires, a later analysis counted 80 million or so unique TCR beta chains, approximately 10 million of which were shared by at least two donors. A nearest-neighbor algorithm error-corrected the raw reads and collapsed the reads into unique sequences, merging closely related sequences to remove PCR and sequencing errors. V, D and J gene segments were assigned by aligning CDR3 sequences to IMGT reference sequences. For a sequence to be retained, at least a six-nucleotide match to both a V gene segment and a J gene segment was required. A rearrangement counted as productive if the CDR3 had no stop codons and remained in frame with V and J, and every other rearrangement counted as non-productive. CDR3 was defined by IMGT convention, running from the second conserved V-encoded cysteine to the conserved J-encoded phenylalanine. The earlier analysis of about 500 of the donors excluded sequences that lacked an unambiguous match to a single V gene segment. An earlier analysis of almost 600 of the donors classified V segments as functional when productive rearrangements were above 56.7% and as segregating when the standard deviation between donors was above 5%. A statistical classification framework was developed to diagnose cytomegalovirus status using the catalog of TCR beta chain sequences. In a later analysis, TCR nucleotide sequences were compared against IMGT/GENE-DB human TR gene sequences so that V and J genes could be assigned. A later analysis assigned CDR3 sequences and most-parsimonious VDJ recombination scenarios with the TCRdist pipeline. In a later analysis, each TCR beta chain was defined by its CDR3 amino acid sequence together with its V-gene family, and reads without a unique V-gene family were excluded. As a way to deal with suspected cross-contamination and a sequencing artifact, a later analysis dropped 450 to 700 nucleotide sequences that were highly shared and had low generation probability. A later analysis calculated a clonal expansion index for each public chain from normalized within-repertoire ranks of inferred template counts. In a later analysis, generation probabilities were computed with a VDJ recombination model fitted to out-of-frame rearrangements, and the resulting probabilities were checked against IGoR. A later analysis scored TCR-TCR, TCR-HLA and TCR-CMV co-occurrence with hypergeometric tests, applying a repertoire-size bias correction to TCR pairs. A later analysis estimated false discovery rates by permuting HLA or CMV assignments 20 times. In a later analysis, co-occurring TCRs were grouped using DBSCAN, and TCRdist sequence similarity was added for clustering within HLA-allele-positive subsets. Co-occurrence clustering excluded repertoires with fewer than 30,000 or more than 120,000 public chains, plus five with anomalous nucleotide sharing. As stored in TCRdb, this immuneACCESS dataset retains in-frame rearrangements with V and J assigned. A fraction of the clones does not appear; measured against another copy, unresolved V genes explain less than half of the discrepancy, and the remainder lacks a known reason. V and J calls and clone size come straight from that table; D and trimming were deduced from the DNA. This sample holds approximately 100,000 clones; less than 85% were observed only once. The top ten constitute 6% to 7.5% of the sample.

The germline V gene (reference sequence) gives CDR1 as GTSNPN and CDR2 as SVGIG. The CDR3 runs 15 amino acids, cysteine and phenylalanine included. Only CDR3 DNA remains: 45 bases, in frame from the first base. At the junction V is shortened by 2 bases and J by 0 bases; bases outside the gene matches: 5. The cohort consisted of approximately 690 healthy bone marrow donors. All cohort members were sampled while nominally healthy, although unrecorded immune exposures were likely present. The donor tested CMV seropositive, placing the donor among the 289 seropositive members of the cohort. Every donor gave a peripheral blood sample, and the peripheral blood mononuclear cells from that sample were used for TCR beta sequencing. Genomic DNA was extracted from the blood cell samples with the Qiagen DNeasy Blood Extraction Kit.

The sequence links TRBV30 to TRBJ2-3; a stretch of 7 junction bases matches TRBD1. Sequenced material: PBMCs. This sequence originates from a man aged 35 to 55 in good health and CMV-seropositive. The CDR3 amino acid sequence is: CAWSTRDSSTDTQYF. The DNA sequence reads TGTGCCTGGAGTACGAGGGACAGCAGCACAGATACGCAGTATTTT.